These 9 T cell receptor beta chains originate from one sample sequenced in a study of cytomegalovirus exposure and HLA in healthy donors. The PCR ran on 60 Vbeta and 13 Jbeta primers. Libraries were prepared by immunoSEQ multiplex PCR; TCRdb keeps only in-frame clonotypes and omits some of them. The data hold roughly 150,000 clones, with 80% to 85% observed a single time. Sequenced material: PBMCs. These receptors all stem from a male donor in good health and CMV-seronegative.

CDR3 coding DNA: TGTGCCAGCAGCTTGGACAGGGGGGCGAACACTGAAGCTTTCTTT. Protein: CASSLDRGANTEAFF. The chain is built from TRBV5-6 and TRBJ1-1; 8 bases are shared with TRBD1. Germline CDR1 reads SGHDT; CDR2 reads YYEEEE. The CDR3 totals 15 residues. Trimming at V came to 0 bases and at J to 1 base, leaving 2 bases not matched to a gene.

The chain couples TRBV5-1 to TRBJ2-3; D perhaps matches TRBD2 (6 bases). Deletions cut 6 bases from V and 4 bases from J, with 21 bases between. This CDR3 has 16 amino acids. Germline V gene sequence: CDR1 SGHRS, CDR2 YFSETQ. The DNA of the CDR3 is TGCGCCAGCAAGTCAGGGTTTGGAGGGGCCGCAGATACGCAGTATTTT. The encoded protein is CASKSGFGGAADTQYF.

The chain couples TRBV6-5 to TRBJ2-7, with 8 positions matching TRBD1. The germline CDR1 and CDR2 sequences are MNHEY and SVGAGI. This CDR3 contains 13 residues. The J segment lost 6 bases and the V segment lost 5 bases, leaving 6 bases of the junction unmatched. CDR3 loop: CASSRDRRSEQYF. As DNA, the CDR3 is TGTGCCAGCAGTCGGGACAGGCGCTCCGAGCAGTACTTC.

The V and J genes are TRBV27 and TRBJ2-7; 12 nucleotides agree with TRBD2. CDR3 length: 14 amino acids. Germline V gene lookup returns CDR1 MNHEY and CDR2 SMNVEV (reference sequence). V was clipped by 5 bases and J by 4 bases; unmatched bases: 3. CDR3 sequence reads: CASSPGLAGYEQYF. The CDR3 nucleotides read TGTGCCAGCAGTCCCGGACTAGCGGGGTACGAGCAGTACTTC.

The sample holds one count of this clone. The rearrangement uses TRBV5-6 and TRBJ1-1, with 8 nucleotides matching TRBD1. CDR1 is SGHDT and CDR2 is YYEEEE in the germline V gene. V was clipped by 4 bases and J by 5 bases; unmatched bases: 10. This CDR3 has 15 amino acids. The CDR3 here is CASSLTGGSGTEAFF. In DNA form, the CDR3 reads TGTGCCAGCAGCCTTACAGGGGGAAGTGGTACTGAAGCTTTCTTT.

The V gene is TRBV25-1, the J gene TRBJ2-5, with a tentative D call TRBD1 (5 bases). Trimming left V 5 bases short and J 1 base short, with 11 bases between. Germline loops: CDR1 MGHDK, CDR2 SYGVNS. This CDR3 contains 14 residues. The CDR3 DNA is TGTGCCAGCAGTACGACAGAAACCCAAGAGACCCAGTACTTC. Amino acid sequence: CASSTTETQETQYF.

This clone was seen a single time. The chain links TRBV18 to TRBJ2-7; TRBD1 matches at 11 bases. The V segment lost 5 bases and the J segment 7 bases; nucleotides outside the gene matches: 7. CDR3 length: 14 amino acids. The germline gives CDR1 KGHSH, CDR2 LQKENI. CDR3 region: CASSSRTGGYEQYF. DNA for the CDR3: TGTGCCAGCTCATCCCGGACAGGGGGCTATGAGCAGTACTTC.

The chain employs TRBV19 and TRBJ1-1; D gene uncertain. CDR3 length: 13 residues. Germline-derived CDR1 and CDR2 are LNHDA and SQIVND (reference sequence). The V gene lost 7 bases and the J gene lost 1 base, with 10 bases spanning the gap. The CDR3 region is CASTPTANTEAFF. CDR3 sequence (DNA): TGTGCCAGTACCCCCACAGCGAACACTGAAGCTTTCTTT.

Written as DNA, the CDR3 is TGTGCCAGCAGCTTAGGACACTCCAGGGAGACCCAGTACTTC. It translates to CASSLGHSRETQYF. The chain carries TRBV11-2 and TRBJ2-5; D is ambiguous. This CDR3 spans 14 amino acids. Between the trimmed V and J ends, which lost 1 base and 5 bases, there was a span of 11 bases. CDR1 SGHAT and CDR2 FQNNGV come from the germline V gene.